What follows describes a single T cell receptor (beta chain). The sample originates from a study of blood T cell repertoires in COVID-19. Across the study: Both acute and convalescent COVID-19 samples were obtained from the United States, Italy and Spain. From T cells, B-cell-depleted T cells, or PBMCs came the material, which was cDNA or gDNA.

Trimming at V came to 2 bases and at J to 4 bases, leaving 2 bases not matched to a gene. The length of the CDR3 is 15 residues. Germline V gene sequence: CDR1 KGHSH, CDR2 LQKENI. Original handling: It was from reference gene primer amplification that nucleated cell counts were estimated. The method was immunoSEQ multiplex PCR; TCRdb's version includes in-frame clones alone and lacks a portion of them. V, J and clone size are those of that table, while D and trimming were read from the DNA. The table lists 90,000 to 110,000 clones, approximately 90% of them singletons. Sequencing was carried out using peripheral blood. The sequence derives from a human donor in a cohort sampled during active COVID-19. The rearrangement links TRBV18 to TRBJ2-1, with TRBD2 identical over 10 bases. The CDR3 DNA follows: TGTGCCAGCTCACCAAAGCGGGGGGGATACAATGAGCAGTTCTTC. This encodes CASSPKRGGYNEQFF. The full variable domain, its missing parts supplied by reference TRBV18 and TRBJ2-1, is NAGVMQNPRHLVRRRGQEARLRCSPMKGHSHVYWYRQLPEEGLKFMVYLQKENIIDESGMPKERFSAEFPKEGPSILRIQQVVRGDSAAYFCASSPKRGGYNEQFFGPGTRLTVL.